The sequence of this T cell receptor (beta chain) was determined in a study of T cell responses to AZD1222 COVID-19 vaccine. The CDR3 spans 15 residues. Germline V gene data show CDR1 as MNHEY and CDR2 as SVGAGI. V lost 3 bases and J lost 2, with 14 bases in between. A note on this clone: Its antigen is not known. Other DNA variants within this sample encode the same CDR3.

The repertoire was sequenced with immunoSEQ multiplex PCR; TCRdb's copy has only in-frame clones and lacks some. The sample consists of tens of thousands of clones, roughly 91% of them appearing once. Overall study results and limits: Repertoire sampling happened only post peak T cell response. Unmutated regions of variants are reportedly targeted by nearly half of spike-specific TCRs.

Material: peripheral blood, obtained on day 0 of AZD1222 vaccination. This sequence joins TRBV6-5 and TRBJ2-7, with a tentative D call TRBD2 (7 bases). The receptor was isolated from an adult in good health. Written as DNA, the CDR3 is TGTGCCAGCAGTTATTCTGGGAGGGGGACCTACGAGCAGTACTTC. It specifies CASSYSGRGTYEQYF.